This passage covers 11 T cell receptor beta chains from one sample sequenced in a study of shared clonotypes between healthy human individuals. Profiling relied on immunoSEQ multiplex PCR, and the TCRdb table lists in-frame clones only, not all of them. The sample carries 650,000 to 800,000 clones, 92% recorded once. Terminally differentiated effector memory CD45RA+ cells were left out of the naive CD8 fraction, which was CD45RO-negative and positively selected for CCR7. The sequencing sample was made of naive CD8+ T cells sorted from blood. The receptors here all came from a man under 40 in good health.

The chain links TRBV7-9 to TRBJ2-5, with 7 bases that match TRBD1. The germline CDR1 and CDR2 sequences are SEHNR and FQNEAQ (reference sequence). V was clipped by 1 base and J by 4 bases; unmatched bases: 3. This CDR3 region has 14 residues. CDR3: CASSLGQGIETQYF. The CDR3 DNA reads TGTGCCAGCAGCTTAGGACAGGGAATAGAGACCCAGTACTTC.

V and J are TRBV4-1 and TRBJ1-2; D not certain. Per germline, CDR1 MGHRA and CDR2 YSYEKL. The CDR3 is 12 residues long. Trimming took 0 bases from V and 6 from J, leaving 5 bases between them. The DNA of the CDR3 is TGCGCCAGCAGCCAAGATACAGATGGCTACACCTTC. Its protein is CASSQDTDGYTF.

This clone was detected once. CDR3 residues: CASTLAGGYEQYF. CDR3 coding DNA: TGTGCCAGCACACTAGCGGGGGGCTACGAGCAGTACTTC. The chain joins TRBV2 to TRBJ2-7; 12 bases line up with TRBD2. This CDR3 is built from 13 residues. CDR1 and CDR2 from the germline V gene are SNHLY and FYNNEI. The ends lost 7 bases at V and 3 bases at J; junction bases unmatched: 1.

This clone was observed a few times. Here the CDR3 reads CASSDPGTGGFDYEQYF. CDR3 DNA sequence: TGTGCCAGCAGCGATCCCGGGACAGGGGGATTTGACTACGAGCAGTACTTC. The V and J genes are TRBV28 and TRBJ2-7, with TRBD1 matching over 11 bases. CDR3 length equals 17 residues. Germline CDR1 and CDR2: MDHEN and SYDVKM. V trimming: 6 bases; J trimming: 3 bases; junction bases outside the gene matches: 13.

The chain joins TRBV4-2 to TRBJ2-1; 7 bases align to TRBD1. Trimming removed 7 bases from V and 0 bases from J; junction bases left unmatched: 12. This CDR3 has 17 amino acids. Germline CDR1 and CDR2: LGHNA and YNFKEQ. As DNA, the CDR3 is TGTGCCAGCAACGCTGAAGGACAGGCGAGCTCCTACAATGAGCAGTTCTTC. This encodes CASNAEGQASSYNEQFF.

This chain links TRBV29-1 with TRBJ2-7; the match to TRBD2 covers 7 bases. The CDR3 is 15 amino acids. With V trimmed by 6 bases and J by 2 bases, 13 bases remained unmatched. Looked up from germline, CDR1 is SQVTM and CDR2 is ANQGSEA. CDR3 nucleotide sequence: TGCAGCGTCACGACGCTAGCGGTAGAAACCTACGAGCAGTACTTC. Its translation is CSVTTLAVETYEQYF.

The rearrangement links TRBV27 to TRBJ1-5; D perhaps matches TRBD1 (5 bases). The germline gives CDR1 MNHEY, CDR2 SMNVEV (reference sequence). The CDR3 totals 14 residues. V was trimmed by 2 bases and J by 6 bases, leaving 11 bases between them. The chain's CDR3 is CASSLKGLGQPQHF. CDR3 in DNA: TGTGCCAGCAGTTTAAAGGGGCTGGGTCAGCCCCAGCATTTT.

The chain joins TRBV5-6 to TRBJ1-1; D gene ambiguous. V was clipped by 2 bases and J by 3 bases, with 17 bases between them. The CDR3 length is 16 residues. Looked up from germline, CDR1 is SGHDT and CDR2 is YYEEEE. For the CDR3, the DNA is TGTGCCAGCAGCTTCCCCCCCGGCTACCGAGACACTGAAGCTTTCTTT. Translated: CASSFPPGYRDTEAFF.

This chain joins TRBV5-1 and TRBJ2-1, with D tentatively TRBD2 (5 bases). V was pared by 3 bases and J by 0 bases, with 10 bases between. Germline lookup yields CDR1 SGHRS and CDR2 YFSETQ. CDR3 length equals 15 residues. The CDR3 is CASSSTRGSYNEQFF. In nucleotides, the CDR3 is TGCGCCAGCAGCTCTACTAGAGGCTCCTACAATGAGCAGTTCTTC.

The chain employs TRBV7-6 and TRBJ2-7, with D perhaps TRBD2 (5 bases). Germline CDR1 reads SGHVS; CDR2 reads FNYEAQ. This CDR3 has 13 residues. Trimming shortened V by 5 bases and J by 6 bases, and 14 bases separated the two germline ends. The DNA for the CDR3 is TGTGCCAGCAGCCCAGACCGGGGATTCGAGCAGTACTTC. Translation gives CASSPDRGFEQYF. Drawing the rest from reference TRBV7-6 and TRBJ2-7, the complete variable domain is GAGVSQSPRYKVTKRGQDVALRCDPISGHVSLYWYRQALGQGPEFLTYFNYEAQQDKSGLPNDRFSAERPEGSISTLTIQRTEQRDSAMYRCASSPDRGFEQYFGPGTRLTVT.

The CDR3, as DNA: TGTGCCAGCAGCTTAAGGGACAGAGACGAGTCCGAAGCTTTCTTT. It encodes CASSLRDRDESEAFF. The V gene is TRBV7-8, the J gene TRBJ1-1; 7 bases fit TRBD1. From germline, CDR1 is SGHVS and CDR2 FQNEAQ. V gave up 2 bases and J gave up 8 bases; unmatched junction bases: 11. This CDR3 spans 15 amino acids.